A single sample gave rise to the 2 T cell receptor beta chains below, sequenced in a study of blood T cell repertoires in COVID-19. Produced via immunoSEQ multiplex PCR; TCRdb's table is partial and in-frame only. Of over 200,000 clones listed, 82% are singletons. The sample was peripheral blood. The source of these receptors is a woman aged 35 to 49 with acute or convalescent COVID-19.

This chain connects TRBV15 to TRBJ2-7; 11 positions agree with TRBD2. The CDR3 runs to 15 residues. The trim removed 1 base at V and 5 bases at J, leaving 4 bases unmatched. Germline V gene lookup returns CDR1 LNHNV and CDR2 YYDKDF (reference sequence). The CDR3 DNA is TGTGCCACCAGCAGAGTACTAGCGGGAGAGGACGAGCAGTACTTC. It encodes CATSRVLAGEDEQYF.

This chain uses TRBV5-5 with TRBJ1-5, with D possibly being TRBD1 (6 bases). Trimming stripped 0 bases from V and 7 bases from J, with 11 bases between. This CDR3 has 14 amino acids. CDR1 SGHKS and CDR2 YYEKEE come from the germline V gene (reference sequence). The DNA for the CDR3 is TGTGCCAGCAGCTTGGCACAGGGTTTACAGCCCCAGCATTTT. Translation: CASSLAQGLQPQHF.